This TCR beta chain was recorded in a study of OX40 agonist ivuxolimab in advanced cancers. Comment on this clone: Its antigen remains unknown.

The method was immunoSEQ multiplex PCR; TCRdb's version includes in-frame clones alone and lacks a portion of them. The table has 9,500 to 15,000 clones, about four fifths seen once. Study-wide findings and caveats: Clones of CD4+ and CD8+ blood T cells grew by week 6 at doses of 0.1 to 3.0 mg/kg.

V lost 4 bases to trimming and J lost 0 bases, with 6 bases between them. Germline V lookup: CDR1 SEHNR, CDR2 FQNEAQ (reference sequence). This CDR3 has 13 amino acids. The sequence was collected from an adult with an advanced solid tumor such as melanoma, head and neck, liver or kidney cancer. The chain employs TRBV7-9 and TRBJ1-2; D not resolved. Sequences were derived from CD4+ or CD8+ T cells sorted from blood, sampled in a trial of the OX40 agonist ivuxolimab. CDR3 bases: TGTGCCAGCAGCTCCACAGCTAACTATGGCTACACCTTC. It codes for CASSSTANYGYTF.